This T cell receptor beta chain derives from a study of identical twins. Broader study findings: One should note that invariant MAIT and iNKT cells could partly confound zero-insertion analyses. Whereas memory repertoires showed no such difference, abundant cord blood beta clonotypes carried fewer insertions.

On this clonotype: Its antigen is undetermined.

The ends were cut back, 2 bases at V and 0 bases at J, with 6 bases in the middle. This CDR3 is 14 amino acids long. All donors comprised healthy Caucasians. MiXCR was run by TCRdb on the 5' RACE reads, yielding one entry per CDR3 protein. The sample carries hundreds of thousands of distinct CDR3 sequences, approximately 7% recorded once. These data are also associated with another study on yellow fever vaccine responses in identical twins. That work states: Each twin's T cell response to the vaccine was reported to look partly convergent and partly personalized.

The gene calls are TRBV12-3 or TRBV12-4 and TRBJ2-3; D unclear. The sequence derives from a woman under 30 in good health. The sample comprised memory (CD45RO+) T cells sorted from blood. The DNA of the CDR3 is TGTGCCAGCAGTTTAAAAGTTAGCACAGATACGCAGTATTTT. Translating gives CASSLKVSTDTQYF.